This T cell receptor beta chain was captured in a study of tumor and adjacent non-tumor tissue in lung cancer. The library came from three nested PCR rounds adapted from ARM-PCR protocols. TCRdb processed the multiplex PCR reads anew with MiXCR; each CDR3 protein has one entry. The sample has approximately 100,000 distinct CDR3 sequences; 60% to 80% are singletons. The template was RNA from unsorted bulk tissue. More than 3 cm separated this lung sample from the edge of the tumor. There are a few counts of this clonotype. The junction differs from germline at one of its ends, possibly a read error. CDR1 DFQATT and CDR2 SNEGSKA come from the germline V gene (reference sequence). This CDR3 has 16 amino acids.

The chain combines TRBV20-1 with TRBJ2-3; TRBD2 agrees at 11 bases. Specimen: distant non-tumor lung tissue. This clonotype was obtained from a man between 60 and 75 years old with non-small cell lung cancer. The CDR3 DNA sequence: TGCAGTGGGAGAGATCTTAGCGGGAGGGGCACAGATACGCGGTATTTT. Translation gives CSGRDLSGRGTDTRYF.